These 18 T cell receptor beta chains were all obtained from the same sample, sequenced in a study of T cell clonotyping in hematopoietic cell transplantation. Using immunoSEQ multiplex PCR, the repertoire was profiled, and TCRdb retains in-frame clones only, with some absent. The sample holds about 21,000 clones, 85% to 90% seen once. As to time point: recipient sample about 28 days before transplant, after cytoreduction. Specimen: peripheral blood mononuclear cells, collected before stem cell transplant. These receptors were obtained from a man younger than 30 with biphenotypic leukemia. Some clones in this sample may be carry-over from other donors' samples.

This chain connects TRBV1 to TRBJ1-2. TRBV1 is recorded as a pseudogene. The CDR3 length is 15 residues. The CDR3 bases are TGCACCAGCAGCCAGGGGGGGCGAGCCAACTATGGCTACACCTTC. This gives the protein CTSSQGGRANYGYTF.

The chain employs TRBV7-3 and TRBJ2-3; 8 nucleotides line up with TRBD2. Germline values: CDR1 SGHTA, CDR2 FQGTGA. After removal of 5 bases from V and 5 bases from J, the junction contained 9 bases not matched to a gene. The CDR3 contains 15 residues. CDR3 nucleotides: TGTGCCAGCAGCGCCGGAGCGGGGGCTGGAGATACGCAGTATTTT. Its translation: CASSAGAGAGDTQYF.

V is TRBV14 and J is TRBJ2-1; D gene uncertain. Trimming pared 3 bases from V and 4 bases from J, leaving 10 bases between. CDR1 is SGHDN and CDR2 is FVKESK in the germline V gene. This CDR3 region has 14 residues. CDR3 nucleotides: TGTGCCAGCAGCCAGGTGACGGGTTACAATGAGCAGTTCTTC. Translated: CASSQVTGYNEQFF.

The chain is built from TRBV5-4 and TRBJ2-7; the match to TRBD2 covers 9 bases. Germline V gene lookup returns CDR1 SGHNT and CDR2 YYREEE (reference sequence). The ends lost 2 bases at V and 2 bases at J; junction bases unmatched: 8. CDR3 size: 16 residues. The CDR3 DNA reads TGTGCCAGCAGCTTCATAGCGGGAGATCCCACCTACGAGCAGTACTTC. Residues: CASSFIAGDPTYEQYF.

The chain recombines TRBV7-3 with TRBJ1-1; TRBD1 is a possible D gene (6 bases). CDR1 SGHTA and CDR2 FQGTGA come from the germline V gene. V lost 5 bases and J 3 bases, leaving 10 bases between the germline ends. The CDR3 is made up of 13 amino acids. The CDR3 bases are TGTGCCAGCAGCGCCCAGGGGTACACTGAAGCTTTCTTT. Amino acids: CASSAQGYTEAFF.

The CDR3 reads CASRADAGEQFF. The CDR3 nucleotides read TGTGCCAGCAGGGCAGACGCGGGTGAGCAGTTCTTC. The chain recombines TRBV27 with TRBJ2-1, with a weak D call TRBD2 (5 bases). CDR1 MNHEY and CDR2 SMNVEV come from the germline V gene (reference sequence). The CDR3 totals 12 residues. With 6 bases removed from V and 9 bases from J, the gap between germline ends came to 12 bases.

J is TRBJ2-2 and V is TRBV2, with 12 positions matching TRBD1. Per the germline V gene, CDR1 is SNHLY and CDR2 is FYNNEI. This CDR3 has 13 residues. The V segment lost 8 bases and the J segment 8 bases; nucleotides outside the gene matches: 3. CDR3 in amino acids: CASGTGGRGELFF. CDR3 DNA sequence: TGTGCCAGCGGGACAGGGGGCAGGGGGGAGCTGTTTTTT.

This rearrangement joins TRBV27 to TRBJ1-2, with D tentatively TRBD1 (5 bases). Germline V gene sequence: CDR1 MNHEY, CDR2 SMNVEV (reference sequence). There are 15 residues in the CDR3. V was trimmed by 4 bases and J by 7 bases, leaving 19 bases between them. CDR3 sequence reads: CASSYSAWDLSGYTF. For the CDR3, the DNA is TGTGCCAGCAGTTACTCCGCCTGGGACCTCTCTGGCTACACCTTC.

This rearrangement joins TRBV7-2 to TRBJ2-2; 11 nucleotides align to TRBD2. This CDR3 is built from 15 residues. The germline gives CDR1 SGHTA, CDR2 FQGNSA. With V trimmed by 5 bases and J by 3 bases, 2 bases remained unmatched. The CDR3 DNA sequence: TGTGCCAGCAGCAGACTAGCGGGATACACCGGGGAGCTGTTTTTT. Amino acids: CASSRLAGYTGELFF.

V and J are TRBV9 and TRBJ1-6; D gene uncertain. CDR1 is SGDLS, CDR2 YYNGEE, per germline. V shed 0 bases and J shed 8 bases, with 12 bases lying between them. This CDR3 is 15 amino acids long. The DNA of the CDR3 is TGTGCCAGCAGCGTAGAAGGCCCTGCTGATTCACCCCTCCACTTT. As protein: CASSVEGPADSPLHF. The whole variable domain, remainder taken from reference TRBV9 and TRBJ1-6, is DSGVTQTPKHLITATGQRVTLRCSPRSGDLSVYWYQQSLDQGLQFLIQYYNGEERAKGNILERFSAQQFPDLHSELNLSSLELGDSALYFCASSVEGPADSPLHFGNGTRLTVT.

V is TRBV19 and J is TRBJ2-5, with 7 bases identical to TRBD2. Germline CDR1 and CDR2: LNHDA and SQIVND (reference sequence). The CDR3 contains 15 residues. With 5 bases clipped from V and 0 bases from J, the junction kept 6 bases outside the gene matches. CDR3 nucleotides: TGTGCCAGTAGTGCCAACGGGGGGTACCAAGAGACCCAGTACTTC. This gives the protein CASSANGGYQETQYF.

There are a few counts of this clone. J is TRBJ2-3 and V is TRBV11-2; D call uncertain. The length of the CDR3 is 15 residues. Germline V CDR1 and CDR2: SGHAT, FQNNGV. Deletions cut 1 base from V and 4 bases from J, with 12 bases between. CDR3: CASSLVGTSPDTQYF. CDR3 in DNA: TGTGCCAGCAGCTTAGTGGGAACCAGTCCAGATACGCAGTATTTT.

The J gene is TRBJ2-1, the V gene TRBV6-5, with 8 bases identical to TRBD1. The CDR3 has 13 amino acids. CDR1 MNHEY and CDR2 SVGAGI come from the germline V gene. J lost 7 bases, V lost 5 bases, and 4 bases had no gene match. The CDR3, as DNA: TGTGCCAGCAGTCGGACAGGGACAAATGAGCAGTTCTTC. Residues: CASSRTGTNEQFF.

J is TRBJ1-2 and V is TRBV5-1; D may be TRBD1 (5 bases). The V gene lost 4 bases and the J gene lost 4 bases, with 14 bases spanning the gap. Germline V CDR1 and CDR2: SGHRS, YFSETQ. The CDR3 is 14 residues long. The CDR3 spells CASSLAGEGYGYTF. In DNA, the CDR3 is TGCGCCAGCAGCCTTGCGGGGGAGGGCTATGGCTACACCTTC.

The V call is TRBV14, the J call TRBJ2-3; the D is unclear. Looked up from germline, CDR1 is SGHDN and CDR2 is FVKESK. CDR3 length: 13 amino acids. V dropped 1 base and J dropped 7 bases, with 9 bases sitting between them. The CDR3 DNA reads as TGTGCCAGCAGCCAAGGGGCCTTGAATACGCAGTATTTT. It translates to CASSQGALNTQYF.

CDR3: CASSWVISSYEQYF. The CDR3 DNA sequence: TGTGCCAGCAGTTGGGTCATCAGCTCCTACGAGCAGTACTTC. The chain carries TRBV6-6 and TRBJ2-7; the D is unclear. V lost 4 bases and J lost 0, with 10 bases in between. Germline V CDR1 and CDR2: MNHNY, SVGAGI (reference sequence). This CDR3 is 14 amino acids long.

The rearrangement links TRBV11-1 to TRBJ2-5, with TRBD2 matching 10 bases. J gave up 3 bases and V 9 bases, and 7 bases lay outside the gene matches. The CDR3 loop spans 14 amino acids. CDR1 is SGHAT, CDR2 FQDESV, per germline (reference sequence). The CDR3 nucleotides are TGTGCCAGATCAGGACTAGCGGTCAAAGAGACCCAGTACTTC. It yields the protein CARSGLAVKETQYF.

The chain joins TRBV2 to TRBJ1-2; D might be TRBD1 (5 bases). The germline gives CDR1 SNHLY, CDR2 FYNNEI. The CDR3 is 14 amino acids. V lost 3 bases, J lost 5 bases, and 13 bases lay in between. The CDR3 DNA reads TGTGCCAGCAGTGACAAGGCAGGGCCTTATGGCTACACCTTC. Protein: CASSDKAGPYGYTF.